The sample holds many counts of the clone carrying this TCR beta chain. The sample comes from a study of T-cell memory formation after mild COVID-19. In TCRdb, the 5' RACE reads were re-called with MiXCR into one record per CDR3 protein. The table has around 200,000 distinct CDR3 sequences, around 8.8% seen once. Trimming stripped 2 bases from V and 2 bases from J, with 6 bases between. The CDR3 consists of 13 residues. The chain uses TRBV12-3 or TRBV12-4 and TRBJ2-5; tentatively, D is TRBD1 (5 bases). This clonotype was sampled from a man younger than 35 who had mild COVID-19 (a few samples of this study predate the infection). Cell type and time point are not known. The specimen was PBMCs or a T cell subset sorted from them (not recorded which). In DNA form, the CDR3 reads TGTGCCAGCAGTTTAAGGGGACAAGAGACCCAGTACTTC. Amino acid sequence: CASSLRGQETQYF.